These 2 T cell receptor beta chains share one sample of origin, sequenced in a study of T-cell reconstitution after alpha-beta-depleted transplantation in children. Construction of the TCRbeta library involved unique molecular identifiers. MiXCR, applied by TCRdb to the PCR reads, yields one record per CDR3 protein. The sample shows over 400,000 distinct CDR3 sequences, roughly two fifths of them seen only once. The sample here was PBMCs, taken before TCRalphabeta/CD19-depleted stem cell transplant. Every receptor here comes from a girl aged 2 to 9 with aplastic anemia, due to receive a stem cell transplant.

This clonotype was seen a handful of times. CDR3 sequence reads: CASSLTGPGYEQYF. The CDR3 DNA reads TGTGCCAGCAGTTTAACGGGACCGGGCTACGAGCAGTACTTC. This chain links TRBV27 with TRBJ2-7; D tentatively fits TRBD1 or TRBD2 (5 bases each). From germline, CDR1 is MNHEY and CDR2 SMNVEV (reference sequence). This CDR3 spans 14 amino acids. V lost 2 bases, J lost 3 bases, and 11 bases lay in between.

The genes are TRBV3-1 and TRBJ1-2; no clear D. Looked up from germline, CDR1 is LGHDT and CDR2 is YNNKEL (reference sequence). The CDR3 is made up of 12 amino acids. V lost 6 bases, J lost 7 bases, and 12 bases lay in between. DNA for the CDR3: TGTGCCAGCAGTCTCATAGGGAGTGGCTACACCTTC. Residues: CASSLIGSGYTF.